A selection of T cell receptor beta chains follows, all from one sample in a study of T-cell memory formation after mild COVID-19. From the 5' RACE reads, TCRdb called clonotypes with MiXCR, one entry per CDR3 protein. The sample has over 45,000 distinct CDR3 sequences; approximately 30% are singletons. Sequencing used PBMCs or a T cell subset sorted from them (not recorded which). These TCRs come from a man aged 18 to 29 who had mild COVID-19 (a few samples of this study predate the infection). Cell type and time point are not known. CDR3s include the opening cysteine and the closing phenylalanine or tryptophan. Fields, in order: D gene, V gene, J gene, clone size, CDR3 length, CDR3 protein, CDR3 DNA. The D gene is left open where the match is weak. The size field is filled for only some rows; it gives once, few, many or a size class.

D gene: NA; V gene: TRBV4-3; J gene: TRBJ1-1; clone size: few; CDR3 length: 14; CDR3 protein: CASSYSRALTEAFF; CDR3 DNA: TGCGCCAGCAGCTACTCGAGGGCCCTCACTGAAGCTTTCTTT
D gene: TRBD1; V gene: TRBV7-9; J gene: TRBJ2-7; clone size: few; CDR3 length: 14; CDR3 protein: CASSLRDSSYEQYF; CDR3 DNA: TGTGCCAGCAGCCTCCGGGACAGCTCCTACGAGCAGTACTTC
D gene: TRBD2; V gene: TRBV7-9; J gene: TRBJ2-7; clone size: NA; CDR3 length: 14; CDR3 protein: CASSMRTRGGEQYF; CDR3 DNA: TGTGCCAGCAGCATGAGGACGCGCGGGGGTGAGCAGTACTTC
D gene: TRBD2; V gene: TRBV20-1; J gene: TRBJ2-1; clone size: NA; CDR3 length: 14; CDR3 protein: CSASPLAGGYEQFF; CDR3 DNA: TGCAGTGCTAGCCCTCTAGCGGGGGGTTATGAGCAGTTCTTC
D gene: NA; V gene: TRBV27; J gene: TRBJ2-2; clone size: NA; CDR3 length: 13; CDR3 protein: CASSRTATGELFF; CDR3 DNA: TGTGCCAGCAGCCGGACGGCTACCGGGGAGCTGTTTTTT
D gene: NA; V gene: TRBV5-1; J gene: TRBJ2-5; clone size: NA; CDR3 length: 14; CDR3 protein: CASSLTLQGETQYF; CDR3 DNA: TGCGCCAGCAGCTTGACCCTCCAGGGAGAGACCCAGTACTTC
D gene: TRBD2; V gene: TRBV4-2; J gene: TRBJ2-5; clone size: NA; CDR3 length: 16; CDR3 protein: CASSQDPLAAQETQYF; CDR3 DNA: TGTGCCAGCAGCCAAGATCCCCTAGCGGCCCAAGAGACCCAGTACTTC
D gene: NA; V gene: TRBV28; J gene: TRBJ1-5; clone size: NA; CDR3 length: 14; CDR3 protein: CASSYVVSNQPQHF; CDR3 DNA: TGTGCCAGCAGCTACGTTGTTAGCAATCAGCCCCAGCATTTT
D gene: NA; V gene: TRBV9; J gene: TRBJ2-3; clone size: NA; CDR3 length: 17; CDR3 protein: CASSPQKYGASTDTQYF; CDR3 DNA: TGTGCCAGCAGCCCCCAAAAATACGGGGCTAGCACAGATACGCAGTATTTT
D gene: NA; V gene: TRBV5-6; J gene: TRBJ2-3; clone size: few; CDR3 length: 14; CDR3 protein: CASSLEEGTDTQYF; CDR3 DNA: TGTGCCAGCAGCTTGGAGGAGGGCACAGATACGCAGTATTTT
D gene: NA; V gene: TRBV7-2; J gene: TRBJ1-1; clone size: few; CDR3 length: 13; CDR3 protein: CASSTRSAGEAFF; CDR3 DNA: TGTGCCAGCAGCACCAGATCGGCGGGTGAAGCTTTCTTT
D gene: NA; V gene: TRBV4-3; J gene: TRBJ1-2; clone size: few; CDR3 length: 14; CDR3 protein: CASSQDNSNYGYTF; CDR3 DNA: TGCGCCAGCAGCCAAGATAACAGTAACTATGGCTACACCTTC
D gene: TRBD1; V gene: TRBV7-9; J gene: TRBJ2-1; clone size: few; CDR3 length: 15; CDR3 protein: CASSLLTGVIDEQFF; CDR3 DNA: TGTGCCAGCAGCCTACTGACAGGGGTGATAGATGAGCAGTTCTTC
D gene: TRBD2; V gene: TRBV4-3; J gene: TRBJ2-3; clone size: NA; CDR3 length: 15; CDR3 protein: CASSHLAGTTDTQYF; CDR3 DNA: TGCGCCAGCAGCCATTTAGCGGGGACCACAGATACGCAGTATTTT